The present entry profiles one T cell receptor beta chain with its context. What it binds is not known. The data were obtained in a study of cytomegalovirus exposure and HLA in healthy donors. Study-level points and caveats: Specificity for CMV antigens was confirmed in vitro for a few of the CMV-associated chains. Reports indicated that the classifier achieved high specificity and sensitivity in diagnosing cytomegalovirus status.

The PCR was carried out with 60 Vbeta primers and 13 Jbeta primers. This table comes from immunoSEQ multiplex PCR, and its TCRdb copy is limited to in-frame clones, with some not included. The sample has roughly 150,000 clones, around four fifths seen once. Between the trimmed V and J ends, which lost 0 bases and 4 bases, there was a span of 7 bases. Germline assignment: CDR1 LNHNV and CDR2 YYDKDF (reference sequence). The CDR3 spans 14 residues. Specimen: PBMCs. V and J are TRBV15 and TRBJ2-1; D is ambiguous. This receptor was identified in a woman aged 18-30 years in good health and CMV-seronegative. CDR3 protein: CATSRDLSYNEQFF. The CDR3 nucleotides are TGTGCCACCAGCAGAGATCTCTCTTACAATGAGCAGTTCTTC. Full variable domain (remainder filled in from reference TRBV15 and TRBJ2-1): DAMVIQNPRYQVTQFGKPVTLSCSQTLNHNVMYWYQQKSSQAPKLLFHYYDKDFNNEADTPDNFQSRRPNTSFCFLDIRSPGLGDTAMYLCATSRDLSYNEQFFGPGTRLTVL.